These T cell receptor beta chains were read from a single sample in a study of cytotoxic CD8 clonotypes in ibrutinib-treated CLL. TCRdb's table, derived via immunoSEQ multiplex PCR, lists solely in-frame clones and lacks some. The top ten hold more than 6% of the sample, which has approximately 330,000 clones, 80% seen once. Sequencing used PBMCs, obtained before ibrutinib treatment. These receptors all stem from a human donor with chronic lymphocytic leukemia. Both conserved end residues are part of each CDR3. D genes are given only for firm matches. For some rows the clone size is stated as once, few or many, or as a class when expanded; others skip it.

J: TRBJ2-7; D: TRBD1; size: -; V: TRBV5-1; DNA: TGCGCCAGCAGCTTGGGGACAGGGGCCGGCAACGAGCAGTACTTC; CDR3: CASSLGTGAGNEQYF
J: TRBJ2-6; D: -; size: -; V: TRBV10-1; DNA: TGCGCCAGCCGAAAAACTAGGGACGGAGCCTCTGGGGCCAACGTCCTGACTTTC; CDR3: CASRKTRDGASGANVLTF
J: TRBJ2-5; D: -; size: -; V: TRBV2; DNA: TGTGCCAGCAGGTACATTCAAGAGACCCAGTACTTC; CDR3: CASRYIQETQYF
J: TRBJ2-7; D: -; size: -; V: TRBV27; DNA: TGTGCCAGCAGCCACTCAGATGCGTTGGACGAGCAGTACTTC; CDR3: CASSHSDALDEQYF
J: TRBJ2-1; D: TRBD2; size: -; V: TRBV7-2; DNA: TGTGCCAGCAGCTTGTCGACTAGCGGGGAAAATGAGCAGTTCTTC; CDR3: CASSLSTSGENEQFF
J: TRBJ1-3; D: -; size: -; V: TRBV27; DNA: TGTGCCAGCAGCTTCCGTGGTCCTGGAAACACCATATATTTT; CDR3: CASSFRGPGNTIYF
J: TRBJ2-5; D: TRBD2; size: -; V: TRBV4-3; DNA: TGCGCCAGCAGCCAAGATTTTTTAGCGGGAGAGACCCAGTACTTC; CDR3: CASSQDFLAGETQYF
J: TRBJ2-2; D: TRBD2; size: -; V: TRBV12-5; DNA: TGTGCTAGTGGCATGGGACTAGCGGACACCGGGGAGCTGTTTTTT; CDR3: CASGMGLADTGELFF
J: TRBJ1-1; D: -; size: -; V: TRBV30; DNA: TGTGCCGGCAGAAGGGGGACTGAAGCTTTCTTT; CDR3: CAGRRGTEAFF
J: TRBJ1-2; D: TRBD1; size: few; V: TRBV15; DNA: TGTGCCACCAGCATACGGGACAGGGAGTACCCAAACTATGGCTACACCTTC; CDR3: CATSIRDREYPNYGYTF
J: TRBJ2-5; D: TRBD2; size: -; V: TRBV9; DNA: TGTGCCAGCAGCGGGGAGTCGGCTAGCGGGCCGGAGACCCAGTACTTC; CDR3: CASSGESASGPETQYF
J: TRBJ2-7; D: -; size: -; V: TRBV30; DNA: TGTGCCCGCAGTATTCAGGGGGGCGGCGAGCAGTACTTC; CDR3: CARSIQGGGEQYF
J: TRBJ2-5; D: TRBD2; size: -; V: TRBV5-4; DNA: TGTGCCAGCAGCCCAGCGGGAGTTACGGAGACCCAGTACTTC; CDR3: CASSPAGVTETQYF
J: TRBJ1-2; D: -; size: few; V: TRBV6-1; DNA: TGTGCCAGCAGTGGTGCTCGCCGAGGGGTTGGCTACACCTTC; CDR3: CASSGARRGVGYTF
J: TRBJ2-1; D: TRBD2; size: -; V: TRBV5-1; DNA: TGCGCCAGCATCAAGATTCCCACGGGACTAGCGTCTTACAATGAGCAGTTCTTC; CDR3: CASIKIPTGLASYNEQFF
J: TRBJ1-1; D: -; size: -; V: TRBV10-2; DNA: TGCGCCAGCTCCAAGGATTCAGACAGCCTGAACACTGAAGCTTTCTTT; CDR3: CASSKDSDSLNTEAFF
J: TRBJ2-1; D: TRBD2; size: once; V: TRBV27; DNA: TGTGCCAGCAGTTCAACTCCCCGGACTAGCGGGAGGAGAAATGAGCAGTTCTTC; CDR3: CASSSTPRTSGRRNEQFF
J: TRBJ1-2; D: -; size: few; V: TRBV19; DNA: TGTGCCAGTAGTACGACAGTATATGGCTACACCTTC; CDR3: CASSTTVYGYTF
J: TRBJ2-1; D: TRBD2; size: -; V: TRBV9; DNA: TGTGCCAGCAGCCTCGGACCGGGACTAGCGGTGTACAATGAGCAGTTCTTC; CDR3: CASSLGPGLAVYNEQFF
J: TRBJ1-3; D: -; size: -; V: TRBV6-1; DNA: TGTGCCAGCAGTGCTTTAGACAGGTTCTCTGGAAACACCATATATTTT; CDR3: CASSALDRFSGNTIYF
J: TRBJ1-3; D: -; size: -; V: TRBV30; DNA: TGTGCCTGGACGGCTGGAAACACCATATATTTT; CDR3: CAWTAGNTIYF
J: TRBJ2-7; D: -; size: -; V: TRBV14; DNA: TGTGCCAGCAGCCTACTAGCTACTTACGAGCAGTACTTC; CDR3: CASSLLATYEQYF
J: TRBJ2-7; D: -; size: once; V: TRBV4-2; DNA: TGTGCCAGCAGCCCCCAAGTAAAACCGGGACTCGACTACTACGAGCAGTACTTC; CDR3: CASSPQVKPGLDYYEQYF
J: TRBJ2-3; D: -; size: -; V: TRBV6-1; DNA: TGTGCCAGCAGTGAACTTGTCGTTTTT; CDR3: CASSELVVF
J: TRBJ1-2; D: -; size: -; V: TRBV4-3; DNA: TGCGCCAGCAGCCATCAAATGGGTATTGATGGCTACACCTTC; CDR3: CASSHQMGIDGYTF
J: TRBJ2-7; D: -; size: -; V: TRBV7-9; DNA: TGTGCCAGCAGCCCCTATACTATCTCCTACGAGCAGTACTTC; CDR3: CASSPYTISYEQYF
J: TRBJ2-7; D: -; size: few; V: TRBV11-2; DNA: TGTGCCAGCAGCTTAGTCCCCCTCGCCGAGCAGTACTTC; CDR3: CASSLVPLAEQYF
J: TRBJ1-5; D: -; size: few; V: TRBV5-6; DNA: TGTGCCAGCAGCTTGTGGGGAGGAGAAGGGCAGCCCCAGCATTTT; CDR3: CASSLWGGEGQPQHF
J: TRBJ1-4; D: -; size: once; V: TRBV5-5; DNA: TGTGCCAGCAGCAGCGCAGGGGTCTTGGTTTTT; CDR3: CASSSAGVLVF
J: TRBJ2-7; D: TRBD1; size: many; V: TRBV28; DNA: TGTGCCAGCAGCCTATTGACAGGGTTCGACGAGCAGTACTTC; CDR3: CASSLLTGFDEQYF
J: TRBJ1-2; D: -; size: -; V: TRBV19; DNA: TGTGCCAGTAGTCCAAGATGGGGCGTCTATGGCTACACCTTC; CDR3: CASSPRWGVYGYTF